A single sample gave rise to the 19 T cell receptor beta chains below, sequenced in a study of technical replicates of blood from a handful of donors. Profiling relied on immunoSEQ multiplex PCR, and the TCRdb table lists in-frame clones only, not all of them. The top ten clones hold 0.25% to 0.35% of a sample with about 97,000 clones, around 96% of them seen once. The sequencing sample was made of T cells isolated from PBMCs. The receptors were gathered from a human donor in good health.

V usage is TRBV10-3 and J usage is TRBJ2-2; D is uncertain. Trimming cost V 0 bases and J 6 bases, with 5 bases left between them. CDR3 length: 13 amino acids. CDR1 ENHRY and CDR2 SYGVKD come from the germline V gene. The CDR3 is CAISESTAGELFF. CDR3 DNA sequence: TGTGCCATCAGTGAGTCCACGGCCGGGGAGCTGTTTTTT.

V is TRBV11-3 and J is TRBJ1-1; weak D call: TRBD1 (5 bases). The CDR3 extends over 15 amino acids. V lost 4 bases to trimming and J lost 0 bases, with 12 bases between them. Looked up from germline, CDR1 is SGHNT and CDR2 is YENEEA. The CDR3 coding sequence is TGTGCCAGCAGCTATCCTCAGGGAATGAACACTGAAGCTTTCTTT. Protein product: CASSYPQGMNTEAFF.

This chain uses TRBV7-8 with TRBJ2-7; TRBD1 matches 8 bases. J gave up 2 bases and V 1 base, and 1 base lay outside the gene matches. This CDR3 is built from 14 residues. The germline gives CDR1 SGHVS, CDR2 FQNEAQ. CDR3: CASSLGTGTYEQYF. CDR3 sequence (DNA): TGTGCCAGCAGCTTAGGGACAGGGACCTACGAGCAGTACTTC. The full variable domain, rest sourced from reference TRBV7-8 and TRBJ2-7, is GAGVSQSPRYKVAKRGQDVALRCDPISGHVSLFWYQQALGQGPEFLTYFQNEAQLDKSGLPSDRFFAERPEGSVSTLKIQRTQQEDSAVYLCASSLGTGTYEQYFGPGTRLTVT.

This chain uses TRBV6-1 with TRBJ2-2, with no clear D. This CDR3 is 14 amino acids long. V was trimmed by 6 bases and J by 4 bases, leaving 12 bases between them. Germline assignment: CDR1 MNHNS and CDR2 SASEGT. CDR3 sequence: CASSRYPVTGELFF. As DNA, the CDR3 is TGTGCCAGCAGCCGTTATCCTGTCACCGGGGAGCTGTTTTTT.

The chain couples TRBV5-4 to TRBJ1-1; 7 bases fit TRBD1. Germline V gene data show CDR1 as SGHNT and CDR2 as YYREEE (reference sequence). V was clipped by 6 bases and J by 3 bases; unmatched bases: 5. The CDR3 sequence is 13 residues long. DNA of the CDR3: TGTGCCAGCAACCCTCAGGGGGACACTGAAGCTTTCTTT. Protein: CASNPQGDTEAFF. Based on the CDR3 plus reference TRBV5-4 and TRBJ1-1, the full variable domain is ETGVTQSPTHLIKTRGQQVTLRCSSQSGHNTVSWYQQALGQGPQFIFQYYREEENGRGNFPPRFSGLQFPNYSSELNVNALELDDSALYLCASNPQGDTEAFFGQGTRLTVV.

The CDR3 reads CASSEDGRFGGVYGYTF. The CDR3 region has the DNA TGCGCCAGCAGCGAGGACGGGAGGTTCGGTGGGGTCTATGGCTACACCTTC. This chain connects TRBV5-1 to TRBJ1-2, with D unclear. Germline CDR1 reads SGHRS; CDR2 reads YFSETQ. There are 17 residues in the CDR3. V lost 4 bases to trimming and J lost 4 bases, with 23 bases between them. The full variable domain, in which reference TRBV5-1 and TRBJ1-2 provide the parts outside the CDR3, is KAGVTQTPRYLIKTRGQQVTLSCSPISGHRSVSWYQQTPGQGLQFLFEYFSETQRNKGNFPGRFSGRQFSNSRSEMNVSTLELGDSALYLCASSEDGRFGGVYGYTFGSGTRLTVV.

V is TRBV21-1 and J is TRBJ2-1; the table calls TRBD2, which could not be checked here. TRBV21-1 is classified as a pseudogene. This CDR3 region has 15 residues. The CDR3 coding sequence is TGTGCCAGCAGCAGACGTGGCGGGAGGTGGGATGAGCAGTTCTTC. Its translation: CASSRRGGRWDEQFF.

The V and J genes are TRBV27 and TRBJ1-5, with 12 bases aligning to TRBD1. After removal of 6 bases from V and 6 bases from J, the junction contained 9 bases not matched to a gene. Per germline, CDR1 MNHEY and CDR2 SMNVEV (reference sequence). This CDR3 spans 16 amino acids. The CDR3 protein is CASRPRDRGPVQPQHF. CDR3 DNA: TGTGCCAGCAGACCCCGGGACAGGGGGCCGGTTCAGCCCCAGCATTTT.

The chain has TRBV7-2 and TRBJ2-7, with 10 bases lining up with TRBD2. Per the germline V gene, CDR1 is SGHTA and CDR2 is FQGNSA. The J segment lost 3 bases and the V segment lost 0 bases, leaving 5 bases of the junction unmatched. The CDR3 totals 16 residues. This CDR3 is CASSLAVPSGSYEQYF. The CDR3 DNA reads TGTGCCAGCAGCTTAGCAGTCCCTAGCGGGAGCTACGAGCAGTACTTC.

The rearrangement joins TRBV27 to TRBJ1-4, with a possible D match to TRBD1 (6 bases). V lost 1 base and J 8 bases, leaving 14 bases between the germline ends. In germline, CDR1 is MNHEY, CDR2 SMNVEV (reference sequence). This CDR3 is 15 amino acids long. Written as DNA, the CDR3 is TGTGCCAGCAGTTTATTGCCGGCAGGGGTCGAAAAACTGTTTTTT. This sequence encodes CASSLLPAGVEKLFF.

This clone is a singleton in its sample. This CDR3 reads CASSYSAAYNTEAFF. The CDR3 bases are TGTGCCAGCAGCTATTCCGCGGCTTATAACACTGAAGCTTTCTTT. The chain recombines TRBV11-3 with TRBJ1-1; D remains ambiguous. From germline, CDR1 is SGHNT and CDR2 YENEEA. The CDR3 runs to 15 residues. Trimming removed 4 bases from V and 2 bases from J, with 14 bases in between.

The CDR3 reads CASSGEAGELFF. In nucleotides, the CDR3 is TGTGCCAGCAGCGGGGAGGCCGGGGAGCTGTTTTTT. The rearrangement joins TRBV9 to TRBJ2-2, with D perhaps TRBD2 (6 bases). There are 12 residues in the CDR3. CDR1 is SGDLS and CDR2 is YYNGEE in the germline V gene. Trimming shortened V by 3 bases and J by 6 bases, and 6 bases separated the two germline ends.

The chain couples TRBV2 to TRBJ1-1, with 7 nucleotides matching TRBD1. J was trimmed by 5 bases and V by 6 bases; bases with no gene match: 6. Germline CDR1 reads SNHLY; CDR2 reads FYNNEI. The CDR3 totals 13 residues. The CDR3 DNA is TGTGCCAGCAGGGACAGGACTGGAACTGAAGCTTTCTTT. Its translation is CASRDRTGTEAFF.

V gene TRBV30 combines with J gene TRBJ2-1; D might be TRBD2 (5 bases). V was trimmed by 3 bases and J by 9 bases, leaving 9 bases between them. Germline values: CDR1 GTSNPN, CDR2 SVGIG (reference sequence). CDR3 length: 11 residues. Written as DNA, the CDR3 is TGTGCCTGGAGCCCCCGGGGTGAGCAGTTCTTC. This gives the protein CAWSPRGEQFF.

V gene TRBV11-3 combines with J gene TRBJ1-2, with 8 bases matching TRBD1. The V gene's germline CDR1 is SGHNT and CDR2 YENEEA. The CDR3 is 13 residues long. The trim removed 5 bases at V and 8 bases at J, leaving 7 bases unmatched. CDR3 sequence (DNA): TGTGCCAGCAGCGTGACAGGGGAGGGAGGCTACACCTTC. Translated: CASSVTGEGGYTF.

The chain employs TRBV14 and TRBJ1-2; perhaps TRBD1 as D (6 bases). The CDR3 consists of 15 residues. Germline CDR1 SGHDN, CDR2 FVKESK. The V and J ends lost 4 bases and 4 bases respectively, with 16 bases between them. CDR3 amino acids: CASSRAGTGIYGYTF. The CDR3 nucleotides read TGTGCCAGCAGCCGGGCTGGAACAGGGATCTATGGCTACACCTTC.

V usage is TRBV18 and J usage is TRBJ1-1, with D unclear. The germline gives CDR1 KGHSH, CDR2 LQKENI. The CDR3 has 14 residues. Trimming pared 3 bases from V and 0 bases from J, leaving 8 bases between. The chain's CDR3 is CASSPLQLNTEAFF. CDR3 nucleotide sequence: TGTGCCAGCTCACCGCTACAGCTGAACACTGAAGCTTTCTTT.

The chain carries TRBV9 and TRBJ2-1; 10 bases match TRBD2. Germline assignment: CDR1 SGDLS and CDR2 YYNGEE. The CDR3 spans 18 residues. J was trimmed by 0 bases and V by 3 bases; bases with no gene match: 9. CDR3 DNA sequence: TGTGCCAGCAGCGACACCGGGACTAGCGTTGACTCCTACAATGAGCAGTTCTTC. It codes for CASSDTGTSVDSYNEQFF.

The V call is TRBV29-1, the J call TRBJ1-2, with D possibly matching TRBD1 (6 bases). Germline CDR1 reads SQVTM; CDR2 reads ANQGSEA. Trimming took off 7 bases at V and 6 bases at J, with 21 bases between the two ends. CDR3 length equals 14 residues. This CDR3 is CSATPTGDENGYTF. CDR3 coding DNA: TGCAGCGCGACCCCGACAGGAGATGAAAATGGCTACACCTTC.